A single sample gave rise to the 18 T cell receptor beta chains below, sequenced in a study of neurological immune-mediated disorders. Documented time point: longitudinal time-point 3. Using its own MiXCR run on the 5' RACE reads, TCRdb lists one record per CDR3 protein. Counted here are fewer than 85,000 distinct CDR3 sequences, around 4.5% occurring once; the ten biggest clones make up over 5.5%. Material: PBMCs. The receptors were gathered from an older woman with multiple sclerosis.

This clonotype was observed at least ten times. V and J are TRBV4-2 and TRBJ1-5; D uncertain. Germline values: CDR1 LGHNA, CDR2 YNFKEQ. This CDR3 has 15 amino acids. With 0 bases removed from V and 4 bases from J, the gap between germline ends came to 10 bases. The CDR3 DNA reads as TGTGCCAGCAGCCAAGAAGGGAGGTGGAATCAGCCCCAGCATTTT. Its protein product is CASSQEGRWNQPQHF.

This clonotype has ten or more counts. The V and J genes are TRBV6-5 and TRBJ1-2; D is ambiguous. CDR3 length: 13 residues. Trimming cost V 0 bases and J 2 bases, with 4 bases left between them. Looked up from germline, CDR1 is MNHEY and CDR2 is SVGAGI. DNA of the CDR3: TGTGCCAGCAGTTACTCTAGAAACTATGGCTACACCTTC. It is translated as CASSYSRNYGYTF.

This clonotype occurred many times. The V and J genes are TRBV5-1 and TRBJ2-1; 11 nucleotides match TRBD2. Germline V gives CDR1 SGHRS, CDR2 YFSETQ. Trimming cost V 0 bases and J 9 bases; bases outside gene matches: 5. This CDR3 has 15 amino acids. The CDR3 here is CASSLASGGPFEQFF. The CDR3 DNA is TGCGCCAGCAGCTTGGCTAGCGGGGGGCCCTTTGAGCAGTTCTTC.

This clonotype was seen at least ten times. The rearrangement links TRBV6-5 to TRBJ1-2, with D possibly matching TRBD1 (5 bases). Trimming took 6 bases from V and 4 from J, leaving 9 bases between them. The CDR3 contains 12 residues. Germline V gene lookup returns CDR1 MNHEY and CDR2 SVGAGI. DNA of the CDR3: TGTGCCAGCAGCGCGGGACTCTATGGCTACACCTTC. Translation gives CASSAGLYGYTF.

This clonotype was found many times. This chain connects TRBV9 to TRBJ1-2; D not resolved. Between the trimmed V and J ends, which lost 0 bases and 4 bases, there was a span of 7 bases. Germline values: CDR1 SGDLS, CDR2 YYNGEE. This CDR3 is built from 13 residues. The chain's CDR3 is CASSVAGGYGYTF. DNA for the CDR3: TGTGCCAGCAGCGTAGCAGGTGGCTATGGCTACACCTTC.

Ten or more counts support this clonotype. V and J are TRBV7-8 and TRBJ2-7; 7 nucleotides agree with TRBD1. Trimming took 2 bases from V and 3 from J; bases not matched to a gene: 7. The germline CDR1 and CDR2 sequences are SGHVS and FQNEAQ. This CDR3 contains 15 residues. The chain's CDR3 is CASSLREGTVYEQYF. CDR3 nucleotides: TGTGCCAGCAGCTTAAGGGAAGGGACAGTCTACGAGCAGTACTTC.

At least ten counts were recorded for this clonotype. V gene TRBV20-1 combines with J gene TRBJ2-1; 7 bases align to TRBD2. Per the germline V gene, CDR1 is DFQATT and CDR2 is SNEGSKA (reference sequence). The CDR3 covers 13 residues. The J segment lost 3 bases and the V segment lost 6 bases, leaving 5 bases of the junction unmatched. This chain's CDR3 is CSASTGGYNEQFF. In nucleotides, the CDR3 is TGCAGTGCCAGCACGGGGGGCTACAATGAGCAGTTCTTC.

The chain carries TRBV29-1 and TRBJ2-3; D is uncertain. Trimming took off 1 base at V and 2 bases at J, with 10 bases between the two ends. The germline CDR1 and CDR2 sequences are SQVTM and ANQGSEA. The CDR3 runs to 14 residues. DNA for the CDR3: TGCAGCGTTGAAGGCCCCGGGTACACAGATACGCAGTATTTT. Translated, it gives CSVEGPGYTDTQYF.

This clonotype was found many times. The rearrangement uses TRBV7-9 and TRBJ1-4; D may be TRBD1 (6 bases). Germline V gene sequence: CDR1 SEHNR, CDR2 FQNEAQ (reference sequence). This CDR3 is built from 16 residues. Deletions cut 5 bases from V and 4 bases from J, with 17 bases between. The CDR3 coding sequence is TGTGCCAGCAGCCCTTCTGGGGGGGCGGGTAATGAAAAACTGTTTTTT. This encodes CASSPSGGAGNEKLFF.

This clonotype has a count of ten or more. The chain carries TRBV24-1 and TRBJ2-5, with D possibly TRBD2 on 5 matching bases. This CDR3 has 13 amino acids. Germline CDR1 and CDR2: KGHDR and SFDVKD. V gave up 4 bases and J gave up 5 bases, with 10 bases separating them. Written as DNA, the CDR3 is TGTGCCACCAGTGAGGGAGCCATGGAGACCCAGTACTTC. Translating it yields CATSEGAMETQYF.

CDR3 loop: CSAREGSPRSYGYTF. CDR3 coding DNA: TGCAGTGCTAGAGAGGGGTCCCCAAGGAGCTATGGCTACACCTTC. The rearrangement links TRBV20-1 to TRBJ1-2; D remains unclear. Germline-derived CDR1 and CDR2 are DFQATT and SNEGSKA (reference sequence). Trimming left V 0 bases short and J 4 bases short, with 15 bases between. The CDR3 covers 15 residues.

This clonotype was picked up many times. This chain links TRBV5-1 with TRBJ2-5; TRBD1 aligns across 9 bases. The CDR3 covers 17 residues. The V gene end was trimmed by 2 bases and the J gene end by 5 bases; junction bases not matched to a gene: 13. Per the germline V gene, CDR1 is SGHRS and CDR2 is YFSETQ. CDR3 residues: CASSFGDGQGLVETQYF. The CDR3, as DNA: TGCGCCAGCAGCTTCGGGGATGGACAGGGGTTGGTGGAGACCCAGTACTTC.

This clonotype occurred many times. DNA for the CDR3: TGCGCCAGCAGTGAGTTTATAGCGGGAGCGAACACCGGGGAGCTGTTTTTT. It is translated as CASSEFIAGANTGELFF. The V call is TRBV10-2, the J call TRBJ2-2; TRBD2 matches at 9 bases. The ends lost 1 base at V and 0 bases at J; junction bases unmatched: 3. Germline-derived CDR1 and CDR2 are WSHSY and SAAADI. The CDR3 has 17 amino acids.

CDR3 in DNA: TGTGCCAGCAGGGACGTTAGGAGCTCCTACAATGAGCAGTTCTTC. Translated: CASRDVRSSYNEQFF. The chain uses TRBV6-6 and TRBJ2-1; D ambiguous. This CDR3 is 15 amino acids long. V gave up 6 bases and J gave up 0 bases, with 12 bases separating them. Looked up from germline, CDR1 is MNHNY and CDR2 is SVGAGI (reference sequence).

This clonotype was counted many times. The rearrangement uses TRBV6-1 and TRBJ1-5; D gene uncertain. The germline V gene has CDR1 MNHNS and CDR2 SASEGT. With 5 bases removed from V and 1 base from J, the gap between germline ends came to 12 bases. This CDR3 has 15 amino acids. DNA of the CDR3: TGTGCCAGCAGTAAGACACCGGCAAGCAATCAGCCCCAGCATTTT. Protein sequence: CASSKTPASNQPQHF.

This clonotype was seen repeatedly, ten times or more. V usage is TRBV7-9 and J usage is TRBJ2-3; 8 positions agree with TRBD2. V shed 11 bases, J shed 2 bases, and the junction held 6 bases outside the gene matches. Per germline, CDR1 SEHNR and CDR2 FQNEAQ (reference sequence). CDR3 size: 13 residues. The CDR3: CASREGYTDTQYF. CDR3 nucleotide sequence: TGTGCCTCCCGGGAGGGGTACACAGATACGCAGTATTTT.

This clonotype was counted many times. The J gene is TRBJ1-6, the V gene TRBV12-3 or TRBV12-4; D might be TRBD1 (6 bases). Trimming took 7 bases from V and 6 from J, leaving 16 bases between them. The CDR3 is 15 residues long. CDR3 DNA: TGTGCCAGCACCCCTAGGGGGGGGCTTAATTCACCCCTCCACTTT. Amino acid sequence: CASTPRGGLNSPLHF.

This clonotype was counted ten times or more. The chain couples TRBV7-8 to TRBJ2-7; 7 positions agree with TRBD1. Germline CDR1 and CDR2: SGHVS and FQNEAQ. J was trimmed by 2 bases and V by 3 bases; bases with no gene match: 10. This CDR3 region has 16 residues. The chain's CDR3 is CASSFSDRWSPYEQYF. The CDR3 region has the DNA TGTGCCAGCAGCTTTTCGGACAGGTGGTCCCCCTACGAGCAGTACTTC.